Below, 8 T cell receptor beta chains from the same sample are listed, as sequenced in a study of shared clonotypes between healthy human individuals. Profiled with immunoSEQ multiplex PCR; TCRdb holds only in-frame clones, not every one. Of millions of clones listed, just over 90% are singletons. The sequenced material came from naive CD4+ T cells sorted from blood. Subset in this sample: CD45RA+ positively selected. These receptors all stem from a man aged 18 to 30 in good health.

In the case of this clone: The same CDR3 can be traced to other DNA sequences in this sample. This chain uses TRBV5-1 with TRBJ2-1; 9 nucleotides line up with TRBD2. The V gene's germline CDR1 is SGHRS and CDR2 YFSETQ. Trimming took 4 bases from V and 2 from J; bases not matched to a gene: 7. The CDR3 sequence is 16 residues long. The CDR3 sequence is CASSRGTSGPYNEQFF. The CDR3 region has the DNA TGCGCCAGCAGCCGGGGTACTAGCGGGCCCTACAATGAGCAGTTCTTC.

CDR3 nucleotides: TGTGCCAGCAGCAAATCGGGGGAGGGGACAGATACGCAGTATTTT. It specifies CASSKSGEGTDTQYF. The chain carries TRBV21-1 and TRBJ2-3; whether TRBD2, the table's D call, matches the DNA was not checked. TRBV21-1 is termed a pseudogene. This CDR3 has 15 residues.

The rearrangement joins TRBV29-1 to TRBJ1-5; 10 bases are shared with TRBD1. With 5 bases clipped from V and 3 bases from J, the junction kept 1 base outside the gene matches. Germline-derived CDR1 and CDR2 are SQVTM and ANQGSEA. The CDR3 loop spans 13 amino acids. This CDR3 reads CSVRQGANQPQHF. As DNA, the CDR3 is TGCAGCGTTCGACAGGGGGCCAATCAGCCCCAGCATTTT.

This clone was recorded only once. The chain employs TRBV29-1 and TRBJ2-7, with TRBD2 identical over 13 bases. J was trimmed by 0 bases and V by 7 bases; bases with no gene match: 6. The CDR3 consists of 15 residues. CDR1 and CDR2 (germline): SQVTM, ANQGSEA. This chain's CDR3 is CSAGTSGVHSYEQYF. CDR3 nucleotide sequence: TGCAGCGCGGGGACTAGCGGGGTACACTCCTACGAGCAGTACTTC.

CDR3 sequence: CASSITGGHWAGELFF. The DNA for the CDR3 is TGTGCCAGCAGCATAACAGGGGGACATTGGGCCGGGGAGCTGTTTTTT. The chain is built from TRBV7-2 and TRBJ2-2; 8 positions agree with TRBD1. The CDR3 sequence is 16 residues long. Germline loops: CDR1 SGHTA, CDR2 FQGNSA. V shed 5 bases and J 6 bases; nucleotides not matched to a gene: 11.

This chain connects TRBV19 to TRBJ2-5; 7 bases line up with TRBD1. Trimming took 2 bases from V and 2 from J; bases not matched to a gene: 8. CDR3 length: 16 amino acids. CDR1 is LNHDA and CDR2 is SQIVND in the germline V gene (reference sequence). CDR3 loop: CASSIYGTVQQETQYF. CDR3 DNA sequence: TGTGCCAGTAGTATATATGGGACAGTACAACAAGAGACCCAGTACTTC.

The gene calls are TRBV7-2 and TRBJ2-1; TRBD2 matches at 8 bases. From germline, CDR1 is SGHTA and CDR2 FQGNSA. After removal of 2 bases from V and 4 bases from J, the junction contained 4 bases not matched to a gene. The CDR3 loop spans 15 amino acids. The CDR3: CASSLNSGKYNEQFF. DNA of the CDR3: TGTGCCAGCAGCTTAAATAGCGGGAAGTACAATGAGCAGTTCTTC.

There are a few counts of this clone. The CDR3 DNA reads as TGTGCCATCAGTGGATCGGATCAGCCCCAGCATTTT. Protein product: CAISGSDQPQHF. The chain uses TRBV10-3 and TRBJ1-5, with no clear D. From germline, CDR1 is ENHRY and CDR2 SYGVKD. Trimming stripped 4 bases from V and 5 bases from J, with 6 bases between. The CDR3 loop spans 12 amino acids.